The source of this T cell receptor (beta chain) is a study of blood T cells in healthy people across ages. Study at large: About one barcoded beta molecule per two T cells came from capture by template switching.

A second PCR, run for roughly 7 to 11 cycles, used a sample-barcoded 5' primer plus a J-beta primer mix. Each CDR3 protein gets one entry after TCRdb re-called the 5' RACE reads with MiXCR. The top ten clones hold around 2.1% of a sample with roughly 2 million distinct CDR3 sequences, about 50% of them seen once. About this clonotype: The junction differs from germline at one of its ends, possibly a read error.

Per the germline V gene, CDR1 is SQVTM and CDR2 is ANQGSEA. This CDR3 has 12 amino acids. The chain employs TRBV29-1 and TRBJ1-1; the match to TRBD1 covers 7 bases. This sequence originates from a woman aged 40 to 50 in good health. The sample was blood. The CDR3 nucleotides read TGCAGCGTTGCAGGACAGGACACGGAAGCTTTCTTT. This codes for CSVAGQDTEAFF.